This TCR beta chain was documented in a study of T cells in Graves' hyperthyroidism and ophthalmopathy. This clonotype has at least ten counts. RNA transcripts yielded amplified TCR beta CDR3 regions. TCR CDR3 underwent first-round RT-PCR with the HTBI primer set. TCRdb re-analysed the multiplex PCR reads in MiXCR, keeping a single row per CDR3 protein. The data show roughly 710,000 distinct CDR3 sequences, around a third seen once. This clonotype originated in a woman in her thirties or forties with Graves' hyperthyroidism. Sequencing was done on a sample of blood.

Here the CDR3 reads CSASTRGGSGELFF. CDR3 nucleotides: TGCAGCGCTTCTACCCGGGGAGGGAGCGGGGAGCTGTTTTTT. The chain joins TRBV29-1 to TRBJ2-2; 7 bases map to TRBD2. CDR3 length equals 14 residues. Germline CDR1 is SQVTM and CDR2 is ANQGSEA. Unmatched junction bases numbered 12, after V lost 7 bases and J lost 7 bases.